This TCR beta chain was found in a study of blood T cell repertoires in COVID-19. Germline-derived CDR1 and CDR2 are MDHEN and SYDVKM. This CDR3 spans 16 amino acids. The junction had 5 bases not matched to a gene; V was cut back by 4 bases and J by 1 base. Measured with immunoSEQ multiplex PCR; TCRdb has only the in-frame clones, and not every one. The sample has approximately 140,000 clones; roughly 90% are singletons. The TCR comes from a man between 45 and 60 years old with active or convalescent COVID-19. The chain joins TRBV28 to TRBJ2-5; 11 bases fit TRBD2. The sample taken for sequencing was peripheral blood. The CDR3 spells CASSSTGTSGQETQYF. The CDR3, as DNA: TGTGCCAGCAGTTCGACCGGGACTAGCGGCCAAGAGACCCAGTACTTC.